Reported below is one T cell receptor beta chain. The entry originates in a study of blood T cell repertoires in COVID-19. The V end lost 3 bases, the J end lost 0 bases, and 10 bases lay between the germline ends. The CDR3 consists of 15 residues. Germline CDR1 is SGDLS and CDR2 is YYNGEE. How the authors handled the data: Counts of nucleated cells, estimated from reference gene primer amplification, were obtained. TCRdb keeps only in-frame clones here, not all; method: immunoSEQ multiplex PCR. That table supplies the V and J calls and clone size; D and trimming were determined from the DNA. This table has about 340,000 clones, 87% appearing once.

The chain has TRBV9 and TRBJ1-3; possibly TRBD1 for D (6 bases). The sequenced sample consisted of peripheral blood. The clonotype comes from a woman aged 45 to 65 with COVID-19, enrolled during active disease. The CDR3 sequence is CASSAQTGSGNTIYF. The CDR3 DNA reads as TGTGCCAGCAGCGCCCAGACAGGCTCTGGAAACACCATATATTTT.